These 5 T cell receptor beta chains originate from one sample sequenced in a study of T cell changes during pregnancy in multiple sclerosis. The repertoire was sequenced with immunoSEQ multiplex PCR; TCRdb's copy has only in-frame clones and lacks some. The sample shows 90,000 to 95,000 clones, 80% to 95% of them seen only once. The specimen comprised peripheral blood, sampled in the first trimester of pregnancy. The receptors shown here come from a female donor with multiple sclerosis, enrolled in a pregnancy study.

V gene TRBV9 combines with J gene TRBJ2-3, with D tentatively TRBD2 (7 bases). The germline gives CDR1 SGDLS, CDR2 YYNGEE. The V end lost 2 bases, the J end lost 3 bases, and 13 bases lay between the germline ends. The length of the CDR3 is 15 residues. The chain's CDR3 is CASSVWGGQTDTQYF. The CDR3 nucleotides are TGTGCCAGCAGCGTTTGGGGGGGCCAGACAGATACGCAGTATTTT.

V and J are TRBV5-1 and TRBJ2-7, with D possibly TRBD1 on 5 matching bases. Germline V CDR1 and CDR2: SGHRS, YFSETQ. The CDR3 extends over 14 amino acids. Trimming stripped 0 bases from V and 3 bases from J, with 10 bases between. CDR3 in DNA: TGCGCCAGCAGCTTGGCCGTTGACAGCTACGAGCAGTACTTC. Translation: CASSLAVDSYEQYF.

The chain joins TRBV15 to TRBJ2-2, with 9 bases aligning to TRBD1. The CDR3 covers 16 residues. Germline V gives CDR1 LNHNV, CDR2 YYDKDF (reference sequence). Trimming at V came to 1 base and at J to 7 bases, leaving 7 bases not matched to a gene. CDR3 coding DNA: TGTGCCACCAGCAGAGCCGGACAGGGGATGGTCGGGGAGCTGTTTTTT. It translates to CATSRAGQGMVGELFF.

V gene TRBV11-1 combines with J gene TRBJ1-2; no clear D. The CDR3 spans 15 residues. V lost 5 bases, J lost 0 bases, and 13 bases lay in between. CDR1 and CDR2 (germline): SGHAT, FQDESV (reference sequence). CDR3 coding DNA: TGTGCCAGCAGCCCCACCCGGAGGCCTAACTATGGCTACACCTTC. Its translation is CASSPTRRPNYGYTF. Full variable domain (outside the CDR3, taken from reference TRBV11-1 and TRBJ1-2): EAEVAQSPRYKITEKSQAVAFWCDPISGHATLYWYRQILGQGPELLVQFQDESVVDDSQLPKDRFSAERLKGVDSTLKIQPAELGDSAMYLCASSPTRRPNYGYTFGSGTRLTVV.

The V call is TRBV2, the J call TRBJ1-6, with TRBD1 matching 9 bases. From germline, CDR1 is SNHLY and CDR2 FYNNEI. There are 15 residues in the CDR3. With 5 bases clipped from V and 9 bases from J, the junction kept 8 bases outside the gene matches. CDR3 protein: CASSPTGQGPSPLHF. The CDR3 DNA reads as TGTGCCAGCAGTCCAACGGGACAGGGCCCTTCACCCCTCCACTTT.